This T cell receptor beta chain was found in a study of STAT5B mutations in CD4+ large granular lymphocyte leukemia. Study-wide points: Main leukemic clonotypes were patient-specific, but about 26% appeared at low frequency elsewhere.

Some clones are missing from TCRdb's copy, which holds only in-frame ones; the method was immunoSEQ multiplex PCR. The sample yields about 26,000 clones, about 86% seen once. The CDR3 has 15 residues. V was trimmed by 5 bases and J by 0 bases, leaving 11 bases between them. CDR1 is ENHRY, CDR2 SYGVKD, per germline. Details on this clone: Its matching antigen is unknown.

This TCR derives from a human donor in good health. The chain is built from TRBV10-3 and TRBJ2-1, with D perhaps TRBD2 (5 bases). Sequencing used CD4+ T cells from blood buffy coats. The CDR3 is CAISTGLSSYNEQFF. The CDR3 DNA follows: TGTGCCATCAGTACCGGACTCAGCTCCTACAATGAGCAGTTCTTC.